The 8 T cell receptor beta chains below were found in one sample sequenced in a study of regulatory T cells in long-lasting Graves disease. CDR3-region Arm-PCR and iRepertoire HTBI primers produced the TCR beta libraries. TCRdb analysed the multiplex PCR reads with MiXCR anew, one entry per CDR3 protein. The sample consists of roughly 360,000 distinct CDR3 sequences, approximately 25% of them appearing once. The sample's time point: persistent/refractory GD, antithyroid drugs over 5 years with positive TRAb. There was RNA extracted from PBMCs, and the TCR library was made from it. The sequenced sample was peripheral blood mononuclear cells (PBMCs), obtained when the disease was refractory, from a patient treated with antithyroid drugs. The receptor source for this set is a woman in her thirties or forties with Graves disease.

Many counts were recorded for this clonotype. This sequence joins TRBV2 and TRBJ2-2, with 11 bases that match TRBD2. CDR1 and CDR2 from the germline V gene are SNHLY and FYNNEI. V lost 7 bases, J lost 0 bases, and 7 bases stayed unmatched. CDR3 length: 17 amino acids. In nucleotides, the CDR3 is TGTGCCAGCAAGGCCCTAGCGGGAGGCTCGAACACCGGGGAGCTGTTTTTT. This sequence encodes CASKALAGGSNTGELFF.

In its sample, this clonotype was seen many times. The J gene is TRBJ1-2, the V gene TRBV12-3 or TRBV12-4, with unresolved D. V was pared by 5 bases and J by 8 bases, with 15 bases between. The CDR3 is 13 amino acids. The CDR3 DNA sequence: TGTGCCAGCAGTGGTACACGGGTGCGGGGCTACACCTTC. Translation: CASSGTRVRGYTF.

The rearrangement uses TRBV2 and TRBJ1-3; D possibly corresponds to TRBD1 (6 bases). This CDR3 region has 16 residues. V lost 5 bases and J 0 bases, leaving 14 bases between the germline ends. Germline V gives CDR1 SNHLY, CDR2 FYNNEI. CDR3 amino acids: CASSHDRSDSGNTIYF. The DNA for the CDR3 is TGTGCCAGCAGTCACGACAGGTCAGACTCTGGAAACACCATATATTTT.

This clonotype was recorded many times. The J gene is TRBJ2-7, the V gene TRBV28; D is possibly TRBD2 (6 bases). V lost 6 bases and J lost 0, with 12 bases in between. This CDR3 has 14 amino acids. Germline V CDR1 and CDR2: MDHEN, SYDVKM. The CDR3 DNA reads TGTGCCAGCAGCTCCGGGACTCTCTCCTACGAGCAGTACTTC. Translation: CASSSGTLSYEQYF.

The chain carries TRBV7-9 and TRBJ1-1; D is unclear. Per germline, CDR1 SEHNR and CDR2 FQNEAQ (reference sequence). The CDR3 is made up of 15 amino acids. V was cut by 1 base and J by 4 bases, with 13 bases left in between. CDR3 in DNA: TGTGCCAGCAGCTTAGGCACGGCCTTGGGCACTGAAGCTTTCTTT. Translation gives CASSLGTALGTEAFF.

The CDR3 protein is CASSWGTGVGYGYTF. The CDR3 DNA sequence: TGTGCCAGCAGTTGGGGGACAGGGGTCGGCTATGGCTACACCTTC. The chain is built from TRBV28 and TRBJ1-2, with 10 positions matching TRBD1. CDR1 is MDHEN and CDR2 is SYDVKM in the germline V gene. This CDR3 spans 15 amino acids. Germline trimming cut 4 bases from V and 4 bases from J; bases unmatched to any gene: 6.

This clonotype was counted ten times or more. This rearrangement joins TRBV27 to TRBJ2-7; the match to TRBD2 covers 12 bases. The CDR3 runs to 16 residues. The junction had 6 bases not matched to a gene; V was cut back by 5 bases and J by 1 base. Germline loops: CDR1 MNHEY, CDR2 SMNVEV (reference sequence). CDR3 coding DNA: TGTGCCAGCAGTCTTGGACTAGCGGGGCTATCCTACGAGCAGTACTTC. Translation: CASSLGLAGLSYEQYF.

This clonotype was recorded a few times. This chain uses TRBV6-1 with TRBJ2-7; the D gene is possibly TRBD1 (5 bases). Germline V gene data show CDR1 as MNHNS and CDR2 as SASEGT. This CDR3 has 14 residues. V lost 5 bases, J lost 2 bases, and 13 bases lay in between. CDR3 protein: CASSRGRGTYEQYF. CDR3 nucleotide sequence: TGTGCCAGCAGTCGAGGAAGGGGCACCTACGAGCAGTACTTC.